This T cell receptor (beta chain) stems from a study of T cells in Graves' hyperthyroidism and ophthalmopathy (dated by TCRdb to the late 2010s). About the full investigation: Peripheral blood samples were taken at the time of initial diagnosis, prior to any treatment. TCR Vbeta CDR3 sequencing of some 140 peripheral blood samples (roughly 43 ophthalmopathy, roughly 74 hyperthyroidism and roughly 17 progressor patients) is reported in the paper. Following sampling, methimazole starting at 30 mg daily was given to hyperthyroidism patients, and high-dose intravenous methylprednisolone was given to ophthalmopathy patients. A discovery cohort of about a hundred patients, approximately 45 with Graves' ophthalmopathy and fewer than 65 with stable Graves' hyperthyroidism, was used to find distinguishing TCR V-J signatures. Whether ophthalmopathy could be predicted prospectively was tested in an independent validation cohort made up of 18 to 20 hyperthyroidism patients plus 17 patients who later progressed to ophthalmopathy. In about six Graves' hyperthyroidism patients, the study also compared T-cell repertoires from thyroid tissue with T-cell repertoires from blood. The approximately 95 discovery patients were divided at random into training and test sets in a 7:3 ratio. Study-wide findings and limitations: Sample size was not statistically predetermined, and investigators were not blinded to group allocation. In validation, the model predicted progression to ophthalmopathy a median of 6.5 months before onset, with 65% to 71% sensitivity and almost 75% specificity. In cross-validation, a model built on a 13 V-J signature told ophthalmopathy apart from stable hyperthyroidism with 85% to 90% sensitivity and approximately 81% specificity, and in testing the same model reached 80%/75%. Blood samples also contained most of the expanded thyroid clonotypes (frequency above 0.001), which suggests that blood repertoires may reflect thyroid immune responses.

The TCR beta CDR3 regions were amplified from RNA transcripts. The first round of RT-PCR for the TCR CDR3 was performed with the HTBI primer set and the Qiagen OneStep RT-PCR kit. Libraries were constructed in a second round of multiplex PCR, after which size selection and purification were performed. Paired-end sequencing of the libraries was performed with 100 bp reads on an Illumina HiSeq2000. In the source study's methods: SOAPnuke was used to process the raw data, removing reads that contained adapters or uncalled bases, had a mean Phred below 15, or lacked an exact match to the constant primer or identifier. COPE v1.2.5 was used to merge the high-quality paired reads, and each unique nucleotide sequence was defined as a clonotype. MiTCR v1.1 was used to align clonotypes to the IMGT TRBV, TRBD and TRBJ reference segments. The analysis included only V-J combinations with a frequency above 0.0001, which together covered around 99% of the repertoires. A TCS score was defined as the ratio of F50 (clonal expansion) to E x V (chaos), with BLOSUM62-based TCRdist applied between CDR3 peptides within each V-J. Welch's t-statistics and random forest reduced around 520 V-J features to 13, which were used in a naive Bayes classifier (R e1071). TCRdb reworked the public reads: Q25 trimming with fastp, MiXCR clone assembly, productive beta chains retained. Every distinct CDR3 protein forms one entry, paired with its most common genes and DNA. TCRdb's processing, not the study's, gives the V and J calls here. The table for this sample lists hundreds of thousands of distinct CDR3 sequences; about 17% of them were counted only once. Around 4% of the sample belongs to the ten largest clones.

Graves' hyperthyroidism was defined as stable when no progression to ophthalmopathy occurred over 18 months of follow-up. Hyperthyroidism patients were aged 18 to 65 years and newly diagnosed, with disease duration of less than 2 months. Any patient with an uncontrolled infection, another autoimmune disease, pregnancy or lactation was excluded. Clinical symptoms, serum thyroxine and TRAb, thyroid ultrasound, and orbital computed tomography formed the basis for the diagnoses. Ficoll-Paque density gradient centrifugation was used to isolate PBMCs from 8 to 10 ml of fresh peripheral blood. Total RNA was extracted with Trizol reagent, and quality was checked on an Agilent 2100 Bioanalyzer. The CDR3 runs 12 residues from the cysteine to the phenylalanine. Only the CDR3 DNA is retained, 36 bases long and in frame from the first base. V lost 7 bases and J lost 6 bases; the stretch between them is 12 bases long.

Concerning this clonotype itself: Its antigen remains undetermined. Per-nucleotide qualities are absent, and no much larger clonotype sits a single base away.

The sequence joins TRBV12-3 or TRBV12-4 to TRBJ1-1; no D gene can be assigned with confidence. Sequenced: blood. The receptor comes from a woman aged 25 to 39 with Graves' hyperthyroidism. The DNA reads TGTGCCAGCACCCTTACCGTCGCTGAAGCTTTCTTT. It specifies CASTLTVAEAFF.